This TCR beta chain was found in a study of blood T cells in healthy people across ages (dated by TCRdb to between 2014 and 2016). Turning to the overall study: In model experiments, roughly one uniquely barcoded TCR beta cDNA molecule per two T cells was captured by template switching. The study measured age-related changes in TCR beta repertoire diversity using deep sequencing normalized with unique cDNA molecular identifiers. The donors were divided into four age groups: young (average about 16 years), middle-aged (about 40), aged (roughly 66) and long-lived (roughly 88). To avoid experimental bias, donors of different ages were spread randomly across the sequencing lanes. Two additional independent replicas of 1 million unique cDNA reads from the same blood draw were analyzed for two donors (one aged 18 to 30 and one aged 80 or older). Overall results and qualifications from the work: Because donor CMV infection status was unknown, age-related changes in expanded clonotypes were potentially confounded. The long-lived group showed more naive CD4+ T cells, fewer expanded clones and increased TCR diversity than the aged group, suggesting age selection. Observed TCR beta diversity correlated strongly with the percentage of naive T cells measured by flow cytometry. Conclusive comparison of naive and antigen-experienced compartments was prevented by the profiling of bulk unsorted PBMCs. Observed TCR beta diversity per million T cells fell roughly linearly with age, and a significant reduction was already apparent by age about 36. Estimates of total diversity based on one million sequenced T cells were considered lower bounds and underestimates.

V is pruned by 6 bases and J by 6 bases, leaving 14 bases of the junction without a gene match. CDR1 and CDR2 were assigned from the germline V gene as MNHEY and SVGAGI. The CDR3 starts with the cysteine, ends with the phenylalanine, and has 16 residues. Solely the CDR3 DNA is kept, with 48 bases framed from the first base. The 39 donors, aged about 6 to 100 years, were systemically healthy Caucasian individuals from Russia. Each donor gave approximately 10 milliliters of peripheral blood, collected into EDTA-treated Vacutainer tubes. Ficoll-Paque density-gradient centrifugation was used to isolate PBMCs, with at least 7 million obtained per sample. Total RNA was extracted from PBMCs with Trizol reagent, with at least 5 micrograms obtained per sample. For every donor, flow cytometry on a PBMC aliquot measured the percentage of naive CD45RAhigh/CD27high T cells. As to this clonotype: The specificity of this receptor is unknown. No base qualities exist here, and no much larger clone lies one base off it.

The library was produced with 5' RACE. The sequencing machine was an Illumina HiSeq 2500. A second about 6 to 11 cycle PCR used a sample-barcoded 5' primer and a J-beta primer mix. A unique molecular identifier was introduced onto each TCR beta cDNA molecule by a template-switch 5' adaptor carrying 12 random nucleotides. Each sample yielded at least 2.5 million CDR3-containing paired-end reads. First-strand cDNA synthesis was performed from all RNA using the Mint cDNA synthesis kit, with priming by a TRBC-specific oligonucleotide. Following uracil-DNA glycosylase treatment, all cDNA underwent a first 18-cycle PCR with the universal primers M1SS and BC2_uni_R. The source study handled its data this way. Each sample was normalized by randomly selecting 1 million high-quality reads, each carrying a distinct molecular identifier. Instead of being binned into consensus sequences, reads that shared molecular identifiers were thrown out. MiTCR, run with a Q25 quality threshold and the strictest error-elimination algorithm, handled CDR3 identification, clonotype clustering and error correction. A nonparametric unseen species model with Euler transformation was used to estimate lower-bound total TCR beta diversity. Using fastp trimming at Q25 and MiXCR clonotype assembly, TCRdb reanalyzed the public sequencing data and kept in-frame beta chains. Every CDR3 protein is listed once, alongside the most common genes and DNA of its rows. Here the V and J calls rest on TCRdb's processing, not on the authors' analysis. Across this sample there are about 730,000 distinct CDR3 sequences, with around 40% seen only once. The top ten hold around a fifth of the sample.

This chain joins TRBV6-5 to TRBJ2-1; TRBD1 fits 7 bases in the junction. The TCR comes from a woman aged 55 to 70 in good health. Sequences were obtained from blood. The CDR3 protein is CASRSTPQGPGNEQFF. The DNA sequence follows: TGTGCCAGCAGGTCTACCCCACAGGGGCCAGGCAATGAGCAGTTCTTC.